This T cell receptor (beta chain) was obtained from a study of cytomegalovirus exposure and HLA in healthy donors. Study-wide findings and caveats: Later work found that TCR association rates differed between HLA loci; DRB1 had the most and HLA-C the fewest.

As concerns this clone: Its target is unknown.

Germline V lookup: CDR1 KGHSH, CDR2 LQKENI. The CDR3 contains 16 residues. With 6 bases clipped from V and 1 base from J, the junction kept 7 bases outside the gene matches. Both 60 Vbeta primers and 13 Jbeta primers went into the PCR. Assay: immunoSEQ multiplex PCR; the TCRdb copy retains only in-frame clones and omits some. This table holds 95,000 to 150,000 clones, 76% found once. Likely unrecorded immune exposures existed in these nominally healthy donors. The sequencing input was PBMCs. This chain links TRBV18 with TRBJ2-2, with TRBD1 identical over 8 bases. This TCR was sampled from a man aged 50-59 years in good health and CMV-seronegative. The CDR3 spells CASSPWTGMNTGELFF. The CDR3 region has the DNA TGTGCCAGCTCGCCGTGGACAGGGATGAACACCGGGGAGCTGTTTTTT.